A selection of T cell receptor beta chains follows, all from one sample in a study of tumor-infiltrating lymphocytes in primary liver carcinoma. TCRdb ran MiXCR on the multiplex PCR reads and lists one entry per CDR3 protein. The data hold around 170,000 distinct CDR3 sequences, with 60% observed a single time. The sample taken for sequencing was peripheral blood. Receptors originate from a man aged 40-50 years with primary liver carcinoma and hepatitis B virus infection. CDR3s include the opening cysteine and the closing phenylalanine or tryptophan. The D gene is left open where the match is weak. Clone size is given for some rows only: seen once, a few or many times, or a class if the clone is expanded.

CDR3aa | CDR3nt | v_gene | abundance | j_gene | d_gene
CASRTNRGGTGELFF | TGTGCCAGCAGGACAAACAGGGGGGGCACCGGGGAGCTGTTTTTT | TRBV7-8 | NA | TRBJ2-2 | NA
CSGRLADQETQYF | TGCAGCGGCCGACTAGCGGACCAAGAGACCCAGTACTTC | TRBV29-1 | few | TRBJ2-5 | TRBD2
CASSLIVNNCGYTF | TGTGCCAGCAGCTTAATAGTCAATAACTGTGGCTACACCTTC | TRBV11-2 | few | TRBJ1-2 | NA
CASRQGRTEAFF | TGTGCCAGCAGACAGGGGAGGACTGAAGCTTTCTTT | TRBV6-5 | few | TRBJ1-1 | TRBD1
CSVEVMSKDTQYF | TGCAGCGTTGAGGTGATGTCTAAGGATACGCAGTATTTT | TRBV29-1 | few | TRBJ2-3 | NA
CASNRGARADTQYF | TGTGCCAGCAATCGAGGGGCGCGCGCAGATACGCAGTATTTT | TRBV6-6 | NA | TRBJ2-3 | NA
CASSLLIAGAADTQYF | TGTGCCAGCAGCTTGCTCATAGCGGGAGCCGCAGATACGCAGTATTTT | TRBV11-1 | many | TRBJ2-3 | TRBD2
CASSRDSGSKISYEEYF | TGTGCCAGCAGCCGGGACAGCGGTTCCAAAATCTCCTACGAGGAGTACTTC | TRBV14 | NA | TRBJ2-7 | TRBD1
CASSLGTWKGTDTQYF | TGTGCCAGCAGCTTAGGCACATGGAAAGGCACAGATACGCAGTATTTT | TRBV11-3 | NA | TRBJ2-3 | NA
CASSWGLASDTQYF | TGTGCCAGCAGCTGGGGACTAGCGTCAGATACGCAGTATTTT | TRBV5-6 | NA | TRBJ2-3 | TRBD2
CASSLSGWTGTQYF | TGTGCCAGCAGCCTGTCTGGATGGACAGGTACGCAGTATTTT | TRBV11-1 | NA | TRBJ2-3 | TRBD1
CASSLVATEQFF | TGTGCCAGCAGTTTAGTGGCGACTGAGCAGTTCTTC | TRBV7-8 | few | TRBJ2-1 | NA
CASSMELAGIHEQFF | TGTGCCAGCAGCATGGAACTAGCGGGAATCCATGAGCAGTTCTTC | TRBV5-8 | NA | TRBJ2-1 | TRBD2
CASRAGTEGEPLHF | TGTGCCAGCAGGGCCGGGACAGAGGGGGAACCCCTCCACTTT | TRBV6-1 | NA | TRBJ1-6 | TRBD1
CTSSEDPGGIQYF | TGCACCAGCAGCGAAGATCCGGGGGGCATTCAGTACTTC | TRBV10-1 | NA | TRBJ2-4 | TRBD2
CAICEYRGGEQYF | TGTGCCATCTGTGAGTACCGGGGTGGCGAGCAGTACTTC | TRBV10-3 | NA | TRBJ2-7 | NA
CASSLVGGYGNQPQHF | TGTGCCAGCAGCTTGGTCGGGGGTTATGGTAATCAGCCCCAGCATTTT | TRBV11-2 | NA | TRBJ1-5 | NA
CGGSGTGVTEAFF | TGCGGCGGCTCCGGGACAGGGGTTACTGAAGCTTTCTTT | TRBV29-1 | few | TRBJ1-1 | TRBD1
CASGSVMRADTQYF | TGTGCCAGCGGATCGGTAATGAGGGCAGATACGCAGTATTTT | TRBV11-2 | NA | TRBJ2-3 | NA
CASSLDSSLSSYNSHLHF | TGCGCCAGCAGCCTGGACAGTTCCTTGAGCTCCTATAATTCACACCTCCACTTT | TRBV4-1 | NA | TRBJ1-6 | NA
CASSHPSSSHNEQFF | TGTGCCAGCAGTCACCCATCTAGCAGCCACAATGAGCAGTTCTTC | TRBV6-5 | few | TRBJ2-1 | NA
CSGTPSNTEAFF | TGCAGCGGGACCCCATCGAACACTGAAGCTTTCTTT | TRBV29-1 | few | TRBJ1-1 | NA
CASILSDRTNNYGYTF | TGCGCCAGCATACTTAGCGACAGGACCAATAACTATGGCTACACCTTC | TRBV4-1 | NA | TRBJ1-2 | NA
CASSLRTGAAGTQHF | TGTGCCAGCAGCTTAAGGACAGGCGCCGCGGGGACCCAGCACTTC | TRBV11-2 | NA | TRBJ2-5 | NA
CASRLARWWYEQYF | TGTGCAAGTCGCTTAGCCCGGTGGTGGTACGAGCAGTACTTC | TRBV12-2 | few | TRBJ2-7 | NA
CASTLMGVGNQPQHF | TGTGCCAGCACTCTGATGGGGGTTGGCAATCAGCCCCAGCATTTT | TRBV2 | NA | TRBJ1-5 | NA
CASSSFERYTDMQYF | TGTGCCAGCAGTTCTTTTGAGCGGTACACAGATATGCAGTATTTT | TRBV28 | NA | TRBJ2-3 | NA
CATRQGADEQYF | TGTGCCACCCGACAGGGGGCTGACGAGCAGTACTTC | TRBV10-3 | NA | TRBJ2-7 | TRBD1
CASTSFPGHSYEQYF | TGTGCCAGCACCTCCTTCCCGGGACACTCATACGAGCAGTACTTC | TRBV11-2 | NA | TRBJ2-7 | NA
CASSPHGRGTNTGELFF | TGTGCCAGCAGCCCCCATGGGCGGGGAACGAACACCGGGGAGCTGTTTTTT | TRBV5-4 | NA | TRBJ2-2 | NA
CASSLVGGYSTDTQYF | TGTGCCAGCAGCTTAGTTGGTGGCTATAGCACAGATACGCAGTATTTT | TRBV7-8 | NA | TRBJ2-3 | NA
CASSDSWAGVTNIGELFF | TGTGCCAGCAGCGACTCGTGGGCGGGGGTTACGAACATCGGGGAGCTGTTTTTT | TRBV11-2 | NA | TRBJ2-2 | TRBD2
CASSALGQENSPLHF | TGCGCCAGCAGCGCACTAGGACAGGAAAATTCACCCCTCCACTTT | TRBV4-1 | few | TRBJ1-6 | TRBD1
CASSQDLGQGVSQPQHF | TGCGCCAGCAGCCAAGACCTGGGACAGGGGGTGAGCCAGCCCCAGCATTTT | TRBV4-1 | NA | TRBJ1-5 | TRBD1
CASSLDTGADEQFF | TGTGCCAGCAGCTTAGACACTGGGGCCGATGAGCAGTTCTTC | TRBV11-2 | NA | TRBJ2-1 | NA
CASSQDPGQGAAYEQYF | TGCGCCAGCAGCCAAGACCCAGGACAGGGGGCGGCCTACGAGCAGTACTTC | TRBV4-1 | few | TRBJ2-7 | TRBD1
CASTVAGLYNEQFF | TGTGCCAGCACGGTAGCAGGGCTCTACAATGAGCAGTTCTTC | TRBV28 | few | TRBJ2-1 | NA
CASSLAGQGEQYF | TGTGCCAGTTCGCTAGCGGGCCAGGGGGAGCAGTACTTC | TRBV6-1 | NA | TRBJ2-7 | TRBD2
CASSYFGQGVGGNTEAFF | TGTGCCAGCAGTTACTTCGGACAAGGGGTAGGAGGGAACACTGAAGCCTTCTTT | TRBV6-6 | NA | TRBJ1-1 | NA
CTSSLDSAHSTDTQYF | TGTACCAGCAGCCTCGACTCCGCCCATAGCACAGATACGCAGTATTTT | TRBV5-4 | once | TRBJ2-3 | NA
CASSSPASGSTKTQYF | TGTGCCAGCAGCTCACCCGCTAGCGGGAGTACGAAGACCCAGTACTTC | TRBV7-9 | NA | TRBJ2-5 | TRBD2
CASFTRTYEQYF | TGCGCCAGCTTCACAAGGACCTACGAGCAGTACTTC | TRBV10-1 | few | TRBJ2-7 | NA
CASSYSFQDTQYF | TGTGCCAGCAGTTACTCGTTCCAGGATACGCAGTATTTT | TRBV6-5 | few | TRBJ2-3 | NA
CSVVASGRQYF | TGCAGCGTTGTAGCTAGCGGGAGGCAATATTTT | TRBV29-1 | many | TRBJ2-3 | TRBD2
CASRIGTSGLGEQYF | TGCGCCAGCAGAATCGGGACTAGCGGACTTGGCGAGCAGTACTTC | TRBV10-2 | few | TRBJ2-7 | TRBD2
CASSDFKQGFRQYF | TGTGCCAGCAGTGATTTTAAACAGGGGTTTCGGCAGTACTTC | TRBV6-1 | few | TRBJ2-7 | TRBD1
CASSKLVELTDTQYF | TGTGCCAGCAGCAAGCTAGTAGAGTTAACAGATACGCAGTATTTT | TRBV7-8 | few | TRBJ2-3 | NA
CASSYSRYSTYEQYF | TGTGCCAGCAGTTACTCTAGGTACAGTACCTACGAGCAGTACTTC | TRBV6-6 | NA | TRBJ2-7 | NA
CASSFDRLSYEQYF | TGTGCCAGCAGTTTCGACAGACTCTCCTACGAGCAGTACTTC | TRBV11-2 | NA | TRBJ2-7 | NA
CASSLVLTGGKFF | TGTGCCAGCAGCTTAGTCCTAACGGGAGGGAAGTTCTTC | TRBV7-8 | once | TRBJ2-1 | TRBD2
CAGHQGAGKQYF | TGTGCCGGACACCAGGGGGCTGGCAAGCAGTACTTC | TRBV6-1 | NA | TRBJ2-7 | TRBD1